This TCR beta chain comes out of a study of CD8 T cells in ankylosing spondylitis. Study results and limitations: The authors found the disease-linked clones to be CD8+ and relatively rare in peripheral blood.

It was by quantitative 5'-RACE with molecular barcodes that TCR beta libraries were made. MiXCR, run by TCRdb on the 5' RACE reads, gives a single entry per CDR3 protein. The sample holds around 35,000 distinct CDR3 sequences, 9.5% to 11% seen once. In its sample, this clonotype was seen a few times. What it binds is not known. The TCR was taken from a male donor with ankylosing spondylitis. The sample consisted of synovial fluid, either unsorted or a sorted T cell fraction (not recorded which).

This CDR3 is CASSRGTGELFF. The DNA of the CDR3 is TGTGCCAGCAGCCGGGGGACCGGGGAGCTGTTTTTT. The chain carries TRBV5-4 and TRBJ2-2, with D perhaps matching TRBD2 (6 bases). V was cut by 4 bases and J by 5 bases, with 6 bases left in between. The CDR3 has 12 residues. CDR1 and CDR2 (germline): SGHNT, YYREEE (reference sequence).